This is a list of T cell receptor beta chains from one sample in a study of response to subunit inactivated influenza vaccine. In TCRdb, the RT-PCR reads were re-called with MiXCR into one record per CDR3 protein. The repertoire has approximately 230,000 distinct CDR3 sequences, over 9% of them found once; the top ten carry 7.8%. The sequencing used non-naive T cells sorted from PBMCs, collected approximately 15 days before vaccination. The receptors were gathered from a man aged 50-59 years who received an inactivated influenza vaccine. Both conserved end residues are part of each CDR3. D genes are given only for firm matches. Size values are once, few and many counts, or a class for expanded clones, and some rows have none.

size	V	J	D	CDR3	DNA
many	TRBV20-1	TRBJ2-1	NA	CSARGPSANEQFF	TGCAGTGCTAGGGGACCTTCGGCCAATGAGCAGTTCTTC
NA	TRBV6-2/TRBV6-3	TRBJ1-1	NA	CASSYLGGSSEAFF	TGTGCCAGCAGTTACTTGGGAGGCAGCAGTGAAGCTTTCTTT
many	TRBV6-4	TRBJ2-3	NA	CASSDTPSTDTQYF	TGTGCCAGCAGTGATACCCCTAGCACAGATACGCAGTATTTT
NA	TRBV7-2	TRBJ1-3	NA	CASSPQGSGNTIYF	TGTGCCAGCAGCCCCCAGGGCTCTGGAAACACCATATATTTT
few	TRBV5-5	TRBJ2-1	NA	CASSLEARSYNEQFF	TGTGCCAGCAGCTTGGAAGCGAGATCTTACAATGAGCAGTTCTTC
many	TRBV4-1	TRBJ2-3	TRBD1	CASSLTGGGDTQYF	TGCGCCAGCAGCCTGACAGGGGGCGGAGATACGCAGTATTTT
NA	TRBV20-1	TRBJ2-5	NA	CSARGASVETQYF	TGCAGTGCTAGAGGGGCCTCGGTAGAGACCCAGTACTTC
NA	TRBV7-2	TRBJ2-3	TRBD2	CASSLLAGATPRADTQYF	TGTGCCAGCAGCTTATTAGCGGGGGCCACCCCTAGGGCAGATACGCAGTATTTT
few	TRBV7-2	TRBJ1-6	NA	CASSLRAPGNSPLHF	TGTGCCAGCAGCTTAAGGGCTCCGGGAAATTCACCCCTCCACTTT
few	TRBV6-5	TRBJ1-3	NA	CASSYSGGGNTIYF	TGTGCCAGCAGTTACTCGGGTGGGGGAAACACCATATATTTT
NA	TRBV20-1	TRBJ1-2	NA	CSARSPNYGYTF	TGCAGTGCTAGGTCTCCGAACTATGGCTACACCTTC
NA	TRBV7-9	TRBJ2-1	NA	CASSLGASYNEQFF	TGTGCCAGCAGCCTAGGGGCCTCCTACAATGAGCAGTTCTTC
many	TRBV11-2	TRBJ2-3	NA	CASSFKGQTDTQYF	TGTGCCAGCAGCTTTAAAGGACAGACAGATACGCAGTATTTT
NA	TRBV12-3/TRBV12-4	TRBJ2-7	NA	CASSQEALAGTEQYF	TGTGCCAGCAGCCAAGAGGCCCTGGCAGGAACCGAGCAGTACTTC
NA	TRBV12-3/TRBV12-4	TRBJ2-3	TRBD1	CASRGRGLFVDTQYF	TGTGCCAGCAGGGGAAGGGGGCTATTTGTAGATACGCAGTATTTT
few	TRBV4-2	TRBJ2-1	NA	CASSQGGRAREQFF	TGTGCCAGCAGCCAAGGGGGCAGGGCTCGTGAGCAGTTCTTC
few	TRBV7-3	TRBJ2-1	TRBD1	CASSPTGEVRDEQFF	TGTGCCAGCAGCCCAACAGGGGAAGTGAGGGATGAGCAGTTCTTC
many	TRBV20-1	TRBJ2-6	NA	CSASAGSGANVLTF	TGCAGTGCTAGTGCAGGGTCTGGGGCCAACGTCCTGACTTTC
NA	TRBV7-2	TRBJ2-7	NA	CASSPQGGPSAEQYF	TGTGCCAGCAGCCCCCAGGGCGGACCCTCTGCCGAGCAGTACTTC
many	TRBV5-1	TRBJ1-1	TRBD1	CASSWEPGQVEAFF	TGCGCCAGCAGCTGGGAACCGGGACAGGTTGAAGCTTTCTTT
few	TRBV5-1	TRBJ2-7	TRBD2	CASSLGSSGGGYEQYF	TGCGCCAGCAGCTTGGGATCTAGCGGGGGCGGATACGAGCAGTACTTC
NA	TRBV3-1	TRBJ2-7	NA	CASSQPGGEQYF	TGTGCCAGCAGCCAGCCCGGGGGAGAGCAGTACTTC
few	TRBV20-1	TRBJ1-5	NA	CSADNLRAQVGQPQHF	TGCAGTGCTGACAACCTCCGGGCGCAAGTCGGTCAGCCCCAGCATTTT
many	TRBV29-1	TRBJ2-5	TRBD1	CSVRQGAGAETQYF	TGCAGCGTTAGACAGGGGGCCGGGGCGGAGACCCAGTACTTC
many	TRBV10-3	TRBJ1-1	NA	CAISESKVTNTEAFF	TGTGCCATCAGTGAGTCGAAAGTGACGAACACTGAAGCTTTCTTT
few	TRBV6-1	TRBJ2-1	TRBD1	CASRTGGLDEQFF	TGTGCCAGCAGGACAGGGGGCTTAGATGAGCAGTTCTTC
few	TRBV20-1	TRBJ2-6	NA	CSARDLSAGRKYSGANVLTF	TGCAGTGCTAGAGATCTTTCGGCAGGGCGAAAATACTCTGGGGCCAACGTCCTGACTTTC
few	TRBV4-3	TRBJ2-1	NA	CASSQGVGEQFF	TGCGCCAGCAGCCAAGGGGTGGGCGAGCAGTTCTTC
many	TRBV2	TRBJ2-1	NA	CASSEAPEQFF	TGTGCCAGCAGTGAAGCCCCCGAGCAGTTCTTC
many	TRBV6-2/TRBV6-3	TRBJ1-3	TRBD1	CASRSPGQGTGNTIYF	TGTGCCAGCAGATCGCCTGGACAGGGCACCGGAAACACCATATATTTT
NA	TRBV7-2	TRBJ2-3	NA	CASSTSGMYTQYF	TGTGCCAGCAGCACTAGTGGGATGTATACGCAGTATTTT
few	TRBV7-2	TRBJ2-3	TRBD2	CASSQAGGIVTQYF	TGTGCCAGCAGCCAAGCGGGAGGAATTGTTACGCAGTATTTT
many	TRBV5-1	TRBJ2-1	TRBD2	CASARLAGGSFHEQFF	TGCGCCAGCGCTAGACTAGCGGGAGGGTCGTTCCATGAGCAGTTCTTC
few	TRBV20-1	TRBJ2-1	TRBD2	CSARVTGGSQFF	TGCAGTGCTAGAGTAACGGGAGGGTCTCAGTTCTTC
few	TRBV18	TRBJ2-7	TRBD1	CASSTSGQAYEQYF	TGTGCCAGCTCAACTTCGGGACAGGCCTACGAGCAGTACTTC
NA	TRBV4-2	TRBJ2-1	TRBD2	CASSQAQSGTINYNEQFF	TGTGCCAGCAGCCAAGCCCAGAGCGGGACTATTAATTACAATGAGCAGTTCTTC
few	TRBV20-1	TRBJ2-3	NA	CSARRDLNTDTQYF	TGCAGTGCTAGACGGGACTTGAACACAGATACGCAGTATTTT
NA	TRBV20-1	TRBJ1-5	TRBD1	CSASPGTGGRGNQPQHF	TGCAGTGCTAGCCCCGGGACAGGGGGCAGGGGCAATCAGCCCCAGCATTTT
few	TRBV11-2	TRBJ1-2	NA	CASSFGMNYGYTF	TGTGCCAGCAGCTTCGGGATGAACTATGGCTACACCTTC
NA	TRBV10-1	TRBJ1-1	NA	CASSDVPVTNTEAFF	TGCGCCAGCAGTGATGTCCCTGTTACGAACACTGAAGCTTTCTTT
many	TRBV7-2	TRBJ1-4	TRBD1	CASSDPWIPGQRYPTTNEKLFF	TGTGCCAGCAGCGACCCCTGGATACCGGGACAGCGCTACCCGACAACTAATGAAAAACTGTTTTTT
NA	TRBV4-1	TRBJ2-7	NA	CASSRERGGRISYEQYF	TGCGCCAGCAGCCGTGAGAGGGGCGGGCGAATATCCTACGAGCAGTACTTC
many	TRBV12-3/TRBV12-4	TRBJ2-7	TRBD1	CASSYRDRAYEQYF	TGTGCCAGCAGCTACCGGGACAGAGCCTACGAGCAGTACTTC
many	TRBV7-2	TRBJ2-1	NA	CASSDPGTLSYNEQFF	TGTGCCAGCAGCGACCCCGGGACACTCTCCTACAATGAGCAGTTCTTC
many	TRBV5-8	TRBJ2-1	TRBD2	CASSYFTGTNYNEQFF	TGTGCCAGCAGCTACTTCACCGGGACTAATTACAATGAGCAGTTCTTC
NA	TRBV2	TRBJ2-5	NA	CASREGPIETQYF	TGTGCCAGCAGGGAGGGACCTATAGAGACCCAGTACTTC
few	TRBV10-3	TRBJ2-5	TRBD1	CAISEGDRGQETQYF	TGTGCCATCAGTGAAGGAGACAGGGGTCAAGAGACCCAGTACTTC
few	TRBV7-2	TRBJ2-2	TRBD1	CASSLGTGGAAGELFF	TGTGCCAGCAGCTTAGGAACAGGGGGCGCGGCCGGGGAGCTGTTTTTT
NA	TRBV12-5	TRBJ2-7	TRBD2	CASGLVQLAGSYEQYF	TGTGCTAGTGGTTTGGTACAACTAGCGGGATCTTACGAGCAGTACTTC
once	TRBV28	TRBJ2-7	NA	CATNLQGRSYEQYF	TGTGCCACCAATTTACAGGGCCGCTCCTACGAGCAGTACTTC